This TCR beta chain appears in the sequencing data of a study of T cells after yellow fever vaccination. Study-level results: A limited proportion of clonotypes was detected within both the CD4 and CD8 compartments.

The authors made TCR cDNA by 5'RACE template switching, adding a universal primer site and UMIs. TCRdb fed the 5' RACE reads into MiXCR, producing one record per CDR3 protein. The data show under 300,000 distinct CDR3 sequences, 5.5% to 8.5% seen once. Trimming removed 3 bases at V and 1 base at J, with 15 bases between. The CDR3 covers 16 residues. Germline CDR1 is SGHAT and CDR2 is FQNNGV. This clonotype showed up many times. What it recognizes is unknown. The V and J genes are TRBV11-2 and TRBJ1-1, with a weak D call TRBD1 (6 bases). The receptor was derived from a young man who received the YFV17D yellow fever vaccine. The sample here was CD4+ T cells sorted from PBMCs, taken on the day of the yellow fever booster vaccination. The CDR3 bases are TGTGCCAGCAGCTTCGGTCGAGGACAGCAGAACACTGAAGCTTTCTTT. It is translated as CASSFGRGQQNTEAFF. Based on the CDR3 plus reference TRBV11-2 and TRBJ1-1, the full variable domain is EAGVAQSPRYKIIEKRQSVAFWCNPISGHATLYWYQQILGQGPKLLIQFQNNGVVDDSQLPKDRFSAERLKGVDSTLKIQPAKLEDSAVYLCASSFGRGQQNTEAFFGQGTRLTVV.